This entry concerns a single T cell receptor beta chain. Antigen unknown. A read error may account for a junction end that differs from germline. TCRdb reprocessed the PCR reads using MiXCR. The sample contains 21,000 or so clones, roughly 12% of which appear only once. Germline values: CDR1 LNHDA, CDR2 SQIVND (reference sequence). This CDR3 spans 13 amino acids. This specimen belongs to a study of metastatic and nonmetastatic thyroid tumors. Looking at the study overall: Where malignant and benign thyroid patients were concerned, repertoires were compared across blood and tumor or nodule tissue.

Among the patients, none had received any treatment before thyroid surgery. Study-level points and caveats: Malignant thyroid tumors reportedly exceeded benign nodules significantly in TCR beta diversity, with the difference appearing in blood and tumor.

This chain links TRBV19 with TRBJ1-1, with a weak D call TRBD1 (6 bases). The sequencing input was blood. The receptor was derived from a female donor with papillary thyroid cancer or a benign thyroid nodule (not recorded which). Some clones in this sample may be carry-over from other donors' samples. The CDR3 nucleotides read TGTGCCAGTAGTACACAGGGAGGTGCTGAATCTTTCTTT. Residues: CASSTQGGAESFF. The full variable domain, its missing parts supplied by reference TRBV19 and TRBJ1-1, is DGGITQSPKYLFRKEGQNVTLSCEQNLNHDAMYWYRQDPGQGLRLIYYSQIVNDFQKGDIAEGYSVSREKKESFPLTVTSAQKNPTAFYLCASSTQGGAESFFGQGTRLTVV.